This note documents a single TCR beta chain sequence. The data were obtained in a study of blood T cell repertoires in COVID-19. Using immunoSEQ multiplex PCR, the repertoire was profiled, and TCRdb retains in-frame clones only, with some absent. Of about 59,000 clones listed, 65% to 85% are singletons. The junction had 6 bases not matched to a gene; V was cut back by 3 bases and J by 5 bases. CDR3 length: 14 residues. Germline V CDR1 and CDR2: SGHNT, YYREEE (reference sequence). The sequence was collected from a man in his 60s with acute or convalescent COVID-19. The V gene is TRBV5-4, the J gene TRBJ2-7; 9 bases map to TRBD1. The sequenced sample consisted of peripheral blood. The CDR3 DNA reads TGTGCCAGCAGCTCGAGGACAGGGGATCACGAGCAGTACTTC. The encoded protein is CASSSRTGDHEQYF.